Below are 14 T cell receptor beta chains sequenced from a single sample in a study of identical twins. TCRdb used MiXCR to reprocess the 5' RACE reads, holding one entry per CDR3 protein. Among 1.5 million to 2 million distinct CDR3 sequences listed, roughly 35% were seen once. The sample consisted of cord blood. Every receptor here comes from a newborn girl in good health.

This clonotype was recorded at least ten times. The chain couples TRBV4-1 to TRBJ2-1, with D tentatively TRBD2 (5 bases). The V end lost 0 bases, the J end lost 1 base, and 10 bases lay between the germline ends. CDR1 and CDR2 (germline): MGHRA, YSYEKL. CDR3 length: 16 residues. The CDR3 DNA reads TGCGCCAGCAGCCAAGATTTCACGGGGTCCTACAATGAGCAGTTCTTC. Translated, it gives CASSQDFTGSYNEQFF.

A word on this clonotype: One end of the junction varies from germline; a read error may be responsible. The V gene is TRBV7-8, the J gene TRBJ2-4, with 8 bases fitting TRBD2. Germline V gene data show CDR1 as SGHVS and CDR2 as FQNEAQ. The CDR3 has 16 amino acids. This CDR3 reads CASSPPWAGGKNVQYF. In nucleotides, the CDR3 is TGTGCCAGCAGCCCCCCATGGGCGGGAGGCAAAAACGTTCAGTACTTC.

With respect to this clonotype: The junction shows a germline mismatch at one end, possibly a read error. The chain uses TRBV29-1 and TRBJ2-1; 10 bases fit TRBD2. The CDR3 has 19 residues. Germline V gene lookup returns CDR1 SQVTM and CDR2 ANQGSEA. Here the CDR3 DNA reads TGCAACGTTGTGAGGAGGGTTAGCGGGAGGTGGGCCACCTACAATGAGCAGTTCTTC. Its protein is CNVVRRVSGRWATYNEQFF.

This clonotype was seen ten or more times. At one end the junction does not follow the germline gene, possibly because of a read error. The V and J genes are TRBV5-1 and TRBJ2-3; 8 positions agree with TRBD1. The germline V gene encodes CDR1 SGHRS and CDR2 YFSETQ. This CDR3 comprises 14 residues. In nucleotides, the CDR3 is TGTGCCAGCAGTTTAGGACAGGGCCCAGATACGCAGTATTTT. It translates to CASSLGQGPDTQYF.

The chain combines TRBV20-1 with TRBJ2-5; D is possibly TRBD2 (7 bases). This CDR3 comprises 14 residues. The V end was cut by 8 bases, the J end by 11 bases, with 27 bases between. Germline CDR1 DFQATT, CDR2 SNEGSKA (reference sequence). CDR3 region: CSSLRGGMYNEQYF. Written as DNA, the CDR3 is TGCAGTTCCCTTAGGGGGGGGATGTACAATGAGCAGTACTTC.

The chain is built from TRBV29-1 and TRBJ2-7, with D perhaps matching TRBD1 (6 bases). The CDR3 consists of 14 residues. V lost 5 bases to trimming and J lost 4 bases, with 18 bases between them. CDR1 and CDR2 (germline): SQVTM, ANQGSEA. CDR3: CSVSETGKRYEQYF. CDR3 bases: TGCAGCGTTTCCGAAACAGGGAAGAGGTACGAGCAGTACTTC.

The chain employs TRBV20-1 and TRBJ2-7; D not resolved. Trimming left V 5 bases short and J 3 bases short, with 14 bases between. CDR3 size: 13 residues. The V gene's germline CDR1 is DFQATT and CDR2 SNEGSKA (reference sequence). The CDR3 coding sequence is TGCAGTGCTGAGACACCCCCGAACTACGAGCAGTACTTC. This codes for CSAETPPNYEQYF.

In this sample, this clonotype turned up a few times. The V and J genes are TRBV5-1 and TRBJ1-1; D gene unclear. This CDR3 spans 15 amino acids. V was trimmed by 5 bases and J by 7 bases, leaving 21 bases between them. Looked up from germline, CDR1 is SGHRS and CDR2 is YFSETQ. This CDR3 reads CASSSWSRPTDEAFF. The DNA of the CDR3 is TGCGCCAGCAGTTCATGGTCCCGGCCGACGGATGAAGCTTTCTTT.

Only a few counts were recorded for this clonotype. This chain connects TRBV20-1 to TRBJ2-4; a weak D match, TRBD1 (6 bases). Germline lookup yields CDR1 DFQATT and CDR2 SNEGSKA (reference sequence). CDR3 length: 13 residues. V was shortened by 2 bases and J by 15 bases, with 20 bases between the two germline ends. The CDR3 spells CSARPAAAQGRYF. The CDR3 coding sequence is TGCAGTGCTAGACCAGCCGCCGCACAGGGACGGTACTTC.

This clonotype has a handful of counts. The chain has TRBV4-1 and TRBJ2-1; TRBD2 matches at 10 bases. V lost 1 base, J lost 10 bases, and 13 bases stayed unmatched. The CDR3 is made up of 17 amino acids. CDR1 MGHRA and CDR2 YSYEKL come from the germline V gene. CDR3 residues: CASSQGVLTSGFMEQFF. The CDR3 nucleotides read TGCGCCAGCAGCCAAGGAGTGTTGACTAGCGGGTTCATGGAGCAGTTCTTC.

The chain carries TRBV28 and TRBJ1-1; D remains ambiguous. V lost 0 bases, J lost 1 base, and 12 bases lay in between. CDR3 length: 16 amino acids. From germline, CDR1 is MDHEN and CDR2 SYDVKM. CDR3 residues: CASSLWTHSRNTEAFF. CDR3 coding DNA: TGTGCCAGCAGTTTATGGACCCACTCCAGGAACACTGAAGCTTTCTTT.

The table lists this clonotype with a few counts. This chain links TRBV20-1 with TRBJ1-1; possibly TRBD1 for D (5 bases). From germline, CDR1 is DFQATT and CDR2 SNEGSKA (reference sequence). The CDR3 totals 13 residues. CDR3 sequence: CRRQGQLNTEAFF. For the CDR3, the DNA is TGCAGGAGGCAGGGCCAACTGAACACTGAAGCTTTCTTT.

V usage is TRBV20-1 and J usage is TRBJ2-5; 8 bases are a match to TRBD2. CDR1 and CDR2 from the germline V gene are DFQATT and SNEGSKA (reference sequence). CDR3 length: 16 residues. The ends lost 7 bases at V and 11 bases at J; junction bases unmatched: 24. The CDR3 DNA reads as TGCAGTGTTACCGGGACTAGAGCAAGGGCTTACAATGAGCAGTACTTC. This gives the protein CSVTGTRARAYNEQYF.

This clonotype came up a few times. This rearrangement joins TRBV20-1 to TRBJ1-6, with a possible D match to TRBD1 (6 bases). The germline V gene encodes CDR1 DFQATT and CDR2 SNEGSKA (reference sequence). Trimming removed 4 bases from V and 7 bases from J, with 11 bases in between. This CDR3 comprises 13 residues. CDR3 amino acids: CSATTGYNSPLHF. The DNA for the CDR3 is TGCAGTGCTACCACAGGGTACAATTCACCCCTCCACTTT.